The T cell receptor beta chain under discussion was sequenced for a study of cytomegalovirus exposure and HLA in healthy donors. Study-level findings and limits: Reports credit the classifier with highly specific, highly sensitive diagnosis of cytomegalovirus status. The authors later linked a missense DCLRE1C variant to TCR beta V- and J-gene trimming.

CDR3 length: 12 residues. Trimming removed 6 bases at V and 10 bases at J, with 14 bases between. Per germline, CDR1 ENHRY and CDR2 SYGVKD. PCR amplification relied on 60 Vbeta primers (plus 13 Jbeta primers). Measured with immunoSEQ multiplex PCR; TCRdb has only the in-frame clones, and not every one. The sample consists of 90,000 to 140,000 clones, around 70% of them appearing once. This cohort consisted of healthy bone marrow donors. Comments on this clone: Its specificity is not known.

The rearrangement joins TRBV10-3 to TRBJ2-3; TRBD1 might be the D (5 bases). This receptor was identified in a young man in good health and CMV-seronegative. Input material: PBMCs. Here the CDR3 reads CAISAAGPSQYF. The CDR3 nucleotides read TGTGCCATCAGCGCCGCAGGGCCGTCGCAGTATTTT.